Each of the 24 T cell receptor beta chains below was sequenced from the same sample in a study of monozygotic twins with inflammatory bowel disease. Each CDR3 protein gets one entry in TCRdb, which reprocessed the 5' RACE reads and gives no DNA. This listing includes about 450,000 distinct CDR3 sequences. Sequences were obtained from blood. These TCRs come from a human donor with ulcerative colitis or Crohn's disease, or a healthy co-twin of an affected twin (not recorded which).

This CDR3 is CASSLVLVGQGHYNEQFF. This chain links TRBV11-2 with TRBJ2-1; TCRdb proposes TRBD1, but this gene call is untestable without DNA. The V gene's germline CDR1 is SGHAT and CDR2 FQNNGV. The CDR3 sequence is 18 residues long.

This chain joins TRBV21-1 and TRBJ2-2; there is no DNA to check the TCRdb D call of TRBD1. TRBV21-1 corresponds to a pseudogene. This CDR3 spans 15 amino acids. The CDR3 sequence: CASSGTGTNTGELFF.

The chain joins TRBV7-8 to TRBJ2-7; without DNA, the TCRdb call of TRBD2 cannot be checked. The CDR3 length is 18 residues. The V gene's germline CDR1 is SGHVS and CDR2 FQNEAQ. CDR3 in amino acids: CASSGGLAGVSSSYEQYF.

This chain's CDR3 is CASSLVSGVPSGNTIYF. V usage is TRBV7-2 and J usage is TRBJ1-3; without DNA, the TCRdb call of TRBD1 cannot be checked. This CDR3 has 17 residues. Germline CDR1 and CDR2: SGHTA and FQGNSA.

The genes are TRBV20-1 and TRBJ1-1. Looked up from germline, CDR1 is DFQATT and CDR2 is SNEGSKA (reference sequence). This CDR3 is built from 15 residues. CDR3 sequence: CSARYERNPNTEAFF.

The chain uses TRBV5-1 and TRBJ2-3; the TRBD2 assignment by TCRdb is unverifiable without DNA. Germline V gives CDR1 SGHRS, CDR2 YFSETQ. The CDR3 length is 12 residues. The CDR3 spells CASSPDLKVGYF.

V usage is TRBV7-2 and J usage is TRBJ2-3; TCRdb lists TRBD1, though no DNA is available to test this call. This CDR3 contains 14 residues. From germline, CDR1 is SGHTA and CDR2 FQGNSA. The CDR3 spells CASSLDTGVDTQYF.

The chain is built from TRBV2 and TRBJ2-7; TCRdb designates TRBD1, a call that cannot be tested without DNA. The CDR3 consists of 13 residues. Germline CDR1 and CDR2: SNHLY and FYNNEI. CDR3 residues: CASSKTGVTEQYF.

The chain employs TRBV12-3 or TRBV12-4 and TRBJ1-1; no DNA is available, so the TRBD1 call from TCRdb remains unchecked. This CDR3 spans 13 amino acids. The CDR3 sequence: CASQDRAVTEAFF.

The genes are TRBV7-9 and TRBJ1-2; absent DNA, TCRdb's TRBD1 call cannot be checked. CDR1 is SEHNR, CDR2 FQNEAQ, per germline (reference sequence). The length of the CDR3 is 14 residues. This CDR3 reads CASSLAFRGDGYTF. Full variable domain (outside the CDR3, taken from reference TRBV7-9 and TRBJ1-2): DTGVSQNPRHKITKRGQNVTFRCDPISEHNRLYWYRQTLGQGPEFLTYFQNEAQLEKSRLLSDRFSAERPKGSFSTLEIQRTEQGDSAMYLCASSLAFRGDGYTFGSGTRLTVV.

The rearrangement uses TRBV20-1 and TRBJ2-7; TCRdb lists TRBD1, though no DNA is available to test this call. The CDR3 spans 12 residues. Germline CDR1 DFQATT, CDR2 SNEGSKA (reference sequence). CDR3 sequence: CSARDARAEQYF.

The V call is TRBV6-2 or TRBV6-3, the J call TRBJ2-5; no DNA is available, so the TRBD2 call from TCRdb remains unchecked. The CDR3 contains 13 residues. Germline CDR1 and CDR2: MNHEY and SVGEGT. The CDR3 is CASSPSGGKTQYF.

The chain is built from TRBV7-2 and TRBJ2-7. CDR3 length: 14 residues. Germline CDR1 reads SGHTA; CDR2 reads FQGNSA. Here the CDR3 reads CASSSVEGSYEQYF.

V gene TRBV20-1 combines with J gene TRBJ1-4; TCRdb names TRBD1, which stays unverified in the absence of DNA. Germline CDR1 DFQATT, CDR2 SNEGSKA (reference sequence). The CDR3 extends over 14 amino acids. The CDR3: CSATPTGNNEKLFF.

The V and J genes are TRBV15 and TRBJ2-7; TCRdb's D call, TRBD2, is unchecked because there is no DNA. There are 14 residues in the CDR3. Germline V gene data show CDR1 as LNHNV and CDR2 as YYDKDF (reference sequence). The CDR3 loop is CATSRDGGLWEQYF.

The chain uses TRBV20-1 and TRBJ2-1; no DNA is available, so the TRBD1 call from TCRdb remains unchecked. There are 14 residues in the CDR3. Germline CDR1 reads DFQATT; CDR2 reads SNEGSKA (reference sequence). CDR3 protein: CSARNPPGGNEQFF.

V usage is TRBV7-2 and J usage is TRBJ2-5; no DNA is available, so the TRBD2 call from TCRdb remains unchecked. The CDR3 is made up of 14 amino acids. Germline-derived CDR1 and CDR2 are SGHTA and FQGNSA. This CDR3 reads CASSLRLAGETQYF. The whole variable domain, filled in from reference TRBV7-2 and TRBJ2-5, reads GAGVSQSPSNKVTEKGKDVELRCDPISGHTALYWYRQSLGQGLEFLIYFQGNSAPDKSGLPSDRFSAERTGGSVSTLTIQRTQQEDSAVYLCASSLRLAGETQYFGPGTRLLVL.

The CDR3 loop is CASSLTTSGANVLTF. The chain links TRBV11-2 to TRBJ2-6. From germline, CDR1 is SGHAT and CDR2 FQNNGV. The CDR3 totals 15 residues.

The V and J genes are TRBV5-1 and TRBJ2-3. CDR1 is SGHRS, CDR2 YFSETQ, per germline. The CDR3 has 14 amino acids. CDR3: CASNDGSSTDTQYF. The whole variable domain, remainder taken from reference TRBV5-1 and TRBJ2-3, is KAGVTQTPRYLIKTRGQQVTLSCSPISGHRSVSWYQQTPGQGLQFLFEYFSETQRNKGNFPGRFSGRQFSNSRSEMNVSTLELGDSALYLCASNDGSSTDTQYFGPGTRLTVL.

CDR3 residues: CASSPEQAADTQYF. The chain carries TRBV18 and TRBJ2-3; the TCRdb call, TRBD1, lacks DNA for checking. The length of the CDR3 is 14 residues. Per the germline V gene, CDR1 is KGHSH and CDR2 is LQKENI. The variable domain in full, with the rest retrieved from reference TRBV18 and TRBJ2-3, is NAGVMQNPRHLVRRRGQEARLRCSPMKGHSHVYWYRQLPEEGLKFMVYLQKENIIDESGMPKERFSAEFPKEGPSILRIQQVVRGDSAAYFCASSPEQAADTQYFGPGTRLTVL.

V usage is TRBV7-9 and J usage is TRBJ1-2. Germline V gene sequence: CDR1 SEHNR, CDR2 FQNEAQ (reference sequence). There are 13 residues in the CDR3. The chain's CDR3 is CASSPLEQYGYTF.

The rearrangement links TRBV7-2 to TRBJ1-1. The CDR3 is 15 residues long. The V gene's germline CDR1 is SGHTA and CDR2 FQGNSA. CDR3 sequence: CASSIDRSMGTEAFF.

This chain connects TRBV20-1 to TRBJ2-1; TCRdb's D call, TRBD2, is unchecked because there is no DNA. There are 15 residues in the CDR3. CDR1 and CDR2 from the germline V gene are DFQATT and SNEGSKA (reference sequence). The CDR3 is CSARDNGLLYNEQFF.

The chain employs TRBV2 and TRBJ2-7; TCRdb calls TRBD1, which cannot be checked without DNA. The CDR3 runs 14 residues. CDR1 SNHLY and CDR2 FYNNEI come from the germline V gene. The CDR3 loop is CASSVGGSTYEQYF.